These 10 T cell receptor beta chains were all obtained from the same sample, sequenced in a study of siplizumab effects on memory and regulatory T cells. Clones were sequenced by immunoSEQ multiplex PCR, and TCRdb holds only the in-frame ones, with some missing. The sample holds around 100,000 clones, approximately 95% seen once. The specimen was non-Treg CD4+ T cells sorted from blood. The origin of the receptors is a human donor in good health.

V is TRBV29-1 and J is TRBJ2-7; 15 bases agree with TRBD2. V was clipped by 7 bases and J by 7 bases; unmatched bases: 2. Germline V CDR1 and CDR2: SQVTM, ANQGSEA. This CDR3 contains 12 residues. CDR3 in amino acids: CSGGLAGGEQYF. The CDR3 DNA reads TGCAGCGGTGGACTAGCGGGGGGGGAGCAGTACTTC.

This chain connects TRBV7-9 to TRBJ2-7; TRBD1 matches 7 bases. The CDR3 is 14 amino acids. Germline CDR1 SEHNR, CDR2 FQNEAQ (reference sequence). J gave up 3 bases and V 5 bases, and 7 bases lay outside the gene matches. The CDR3 region is CASSRLGQDYEQYF. In nucleotides, the CDR3 is TGTGCCAGCAGCCGTCTCGGACAGGACTACGAGCAGTACTTC.

The rearrangement uses TRBV5-1 and TRBJ1-1, with a tentative D call TRBD1 (6 bases). This CDR3 region has 16 residues. Trimming stripped 4 bases from V and 2 bases from J, with 18 bases between. Per the germline V gene, CDR1 is SGHRS and CDR2 is YFSETQ. Here the CDR3 DNA reads TGCGCCAGCAGCCCCGACTCGACAGGCCCAAACACTGAAGCTTTCTTT. It specifies CASSPDSTGPNTEAFF.

The rearrangement links TRBV7-2 to TRBJ2-1; 14 bases align to TRBD2. The CDR3 extends over 15 amino acids. The ends lost 6 bases at V and 9 bases at J; junction bases unmatched: 7. Germline CDR1 and CDR2: SGHTA and FQGNSA. CDR3 region: CASRNGLAGGVEQFF. The CDR3 DNA follows: TGTGCCAGCAGGAACGGACTAGCGGGAGGTGTTGAGCAGTTCTTC.

V is TRBV7-9 and J is TRBJ1-5, with D hard to call. The CDR3 has 16 residues. The germline V and J ends were trimmed by 1 base and 3 bases, with 13 bases remaining between them. Germline V gives CDR1 SEHNR, CDR2 FQNEAQ (reference sequence). The CDR3 region is CASSLVRGLANQPQHF. DNA for the CDR3: TGTGCCAGCAGCTTAGTGAGAGGGTTGGCCAATCAGCCCCAGCATTTT.

This clone was picked up one time. The chain links TRBV4-2 to TRBJ2-5, with D possibly matching TRBD2 (7 bases). The V gene's germline CDR1 is LGHNA and CDR2 YNFKEQ. Trimming removed 0 bases at V and 5 bases at J, with 10 bases between. This CDR3 region has 14 residues. CDR3 coding DNA: TGTGCCAGCAGCCAAGATGGGGGGGCTGAGACCCAGTACTTC. Its translation: CASSQDGGAETQYF.

The rearrangement joins TRBV18 to TRBJ2-2; no reliable D call. V lost 3 bases and J 7 bases, leaving 9 bases between the germline ends. The CDR3 has 13 amino acids. Germline V CDR1 and CDR2: KGHSH, LQKENI. The CDR3 loop reads CASSPTGIGELFF. The DNA of the CDR3 is TGTGCCAGCTCACCGACGGGTATCGGGGAGCTGTTTTTT.

The chain joins TRBV9 to TRBJ2-3; 12 bases fit TRBD2. The CDR3 is 18 residues long. Losses at the gene ends were 0 bases for V and 5 bases for J; bases not matched to a gene: 10. Per germline, CDR1 SGDLS and CDR2 YYNGEE. CDR3 sequence (DNA): TGTGCCAGCAGCGTAGCTGCTAGCGGGAGGGCAGGCGGAGATACGCAGTATTTT. Translation gives CASSVAASGRAGGDTQYF.

This clone was observed a single time. The V and J genes are TRBV6-1 and TRBJ1-1; the D is unclear. CDR1 and CDR2 (germline): MNHNS, SASEGT. V was pared by 4 bases and J by 1 base, with 10 bases between. The CDR3 has 14 amino acids. The CDR3 DNA reads as TGTGCCAGCAGTGGAGGACTGAGGAACACTGAAGCTTTCTTT. Translation: CASSGGLRNTEAFF.

V is TRBV5-1 and J is TRBJ2-4; 7 nucleotides align to TRBD1. The length of the CDR3 is 15 residues. Germline V CDR1 and CDR2: SGHRS, YFSETQ. V shed 6 bases and J 8 bases; nucleotides not matched to a gene: 14. CDR3 in amino acids: CASTLDRGRGDIQYF. CDR3 DNA: TGCGCCAGCACCCTTGATAGGGGGCGAGGAGACATTCAGTACTTC.